The clone carrying this T cell receptor beta chain was seen a few times. Its specificity is not known. The data are from a study of CD8+CD57+ T cells in acquired aplastic anemia. Across the whole study: DNA recovered from sorted CD4+ and CD8+ cells had a mean of 3.2 ug. Sequencing produced an average of about 11 million reads per healthy donor for CD4+ cells.

Whole-study findings and limits: Overlap between patients and controls comprised almost 30 CD8+ CDR3 sequences.

TCR beta VDJ and CDR3 profiling used genomic DNA as template. From the reads, TCRdb called clonotypes with MiXCR, one entry per CDR3 protein. The data contain about 210,000 distinct CDR3 sequences, roughly 33% of them singletons. Source material: sorted CD4+, CD8+, or CD8+CD57+ T cells (not recorded which) from PBMCs. The sequence came from a human donor in good health, serving as a control.

CDR3 region: CASRGQGNYEQYF. The CDR3 DNA follows: TGTGCCAGCAGGGGACAGGGGAACTACGAGCAGTACTTC. The chain uses TRBV27 and TRBJ2-7, with TRBD1 identical over 10 bases. This CDR3 has 13 residues. Germline CDR1 is MNHEY and CDR2 is SMNVEV (reference sequence). The trim removed 6 bases at V and 3 bases at J, leaving 2 bases unmatched.